This T cell receptor beta chain was captured by sequencing in a study of blood T cell repertoires in COVID-19. Overall study: Sites in the United States, Italy and Spain provided acute and convalescent COVID-19 samples. PBMCs, B-cell-depleted T cells, or T cells provided the cDNA or gDNA that made up the material.

This clone was counted once. Sequencing was performed with immunoSEQ multiplex PCR; in TCRdb, only in-frame clones are kept and a portion is missing. The sample has 35,000 to 45,000 clones; approximately 90% are singletons. The CDR3 spans 15 residues. Germline V gives CDR1 MNHEY, CDR2 SVGAGI. Unmatched junction bases numbered 4, after V lost 4 bases and J lost 1 base. Sequenced: peripheral blood. V and J are TRBV6-5 and TRBJ1-5, with 7 nucleotides matching TRBD1. The receptor comes from a human donor in a cohort sampled during active COVID-19. CDR3 in amino acids: CASSSDRTSNQPQHF. CDR3 DNA sequence: TGTGCCAGCAGTTCGGACAGGACGAGCAATCAGCCCCAGCATTTT.